The 19 T cell receptor beta chains below all came from one sample that was sequenced in a study of pediatric ulcerative colitis. Using immunoSEQ multiplex PCR, the repertoire was profiled, and TCRdb retains in-frame clones only, with some absent. The sample gives over 35,000 clones, over 80% of which show up once; approximately 25% is in the top ten. Sequencing was carried out using blood. These receptors all stem from a girl between 10 and 17 years old with moderate ulcerative colitis.

This clone has more than one count but fewer than ten. The CDR3 nucleotides read TGTGTAAGCGGCCGGACAGGCGACTACGAGCAGTACTTC. Amino acid sequence: CVSGRTGDYEQYF. The chain is built from TRBV27 and TRBJ2-7; 7 positions match TRBD1. This CDR3 comprises 13 residues. Germline CDR1 MNHEY, CDR2 SMNVEV (reference sequence).

The chain uses TRBV5-8 and TRBJ2-5; TRBD1 aligns across 8 bases. With V trimmed by 2 bases and J by 5 bases, 5 bases remained unmatched. Per the germline V gene, CDR1 is SGHTS and CDR2 is YDEGEE. CDR3 length equals 14 residues. This CDR3 is CASSFGWTGETQYF. CDR3 coding DNA: TGTGCCAGCAGCTTTGGATGGACAGGGGAGACCCAGTACTTC. Full variable domain (outside the CDR3, taken from reference TRBV5-8 and TRBJ2-5): EAGVTQSPTHLIKTRGQQATLRCSPISGHTSVYWYQQALGLGLQFLLWYDEGEERNRGNFPPRFSGRQFPNYSSELNVNALELEDSALYLCASSFGWTGETQYFGPGTRLLVL.

The V call is TRBV4-2, the J call TRBJ2-7, with TRBD1 identical over 10 bases. V dropped 0 bases and J dropped 4; count of bases not matched to a gene: 6. CDR3 length: 16 residues. CDR1 and CDR2 (germline): LGHNA, YNFKEQ. The CDR3 DNA sequence: TGTGCCAGCAGCCAAGATATTCCGGACAGGGGGTACGAGCAGTACTTC. It translates to CASSQDIPDRGYEQYF.

The table lists this clone with a count of one. The chain carries TRBV7-3 and TRBJ1-1; D perhaps matches TRBD1 (5 bases). Germline loops: CDR1 SGHTA, CDR2 FQGTGA. V shed 4 bases and J shed 7 bases, with 13 bases lying between them. The CDR3 is made up of 13 amino acids. CDR3 region: CASSYTTGDEAFF. The DNA for the CDR3 is TGTGCCAGCAGCTACACCACAGGTGATGAAGCTTTCTTT.

J is TRBJ2-2 and V is TRBV12-5, with 8 bases matching TRBD1. V dropped 4 bases and J dropped 1; count of bases not matched to a gene: 5. The CDR3 has 16 residues. CDR1 and CDR2 (germline): LGHNT, FRNRAP. This CDR3 is CASGSIQGGNTGELFF. CDR3 coding DNA: TGTGCTAGTGGTTCGATACAGGGGGGGAACACCGGGGAGCTGTTTTTT. Together with reference TRBV12-5 and TRBJ2-2, the CDR3 gives the full variable domain: DARVTQTPRHKVTEMGQEVTMRCQPILGHNTVFWYRQTMMQGLELLAYFRNRAPLDDSGMPKDRFSAEMPDATLATLKIQPSEPRDSAVYFCASGSIQGGNTGELFFGEGSRLTVL.

The chain uses TRBV28 and TRBJ2-7, with 7 positions matching TRBD2. CDR3 length: 14 amino acids. Trimming at V came to 3 bases and at J to 2 bases, leaving 4 bases not matched to a gene. Germline CDR1 and CDR2: MDHEN and SYDVKM. CDR3 DNA sequence: TGTGCCAGCAGTTTGTGGGAGGGCCCCTACGAGCAGTACTTC. Amino acids: CASSLWEGPYEQYF.

V gene TRBV30 combines with J gene TRBJ2-7; D gene ambiguous. CDR1 is GTSNPN and CDR2 is SVGIG in the germline V gene (reference sequence). Trimming removed 4 bases from V and 0 bases from J, with 7 bases in between. The length of the CDR3 is 12 residues. The CDR3 DNA is TGTGCCTGGAAAGGGAACTCCTACGAGCAGTACTTC. As protein: CAWKGNSYEQYF. Variable domain in full (rest from reference TRBV30 and TRBJ2-7): SQTIHQWPATLVQPVGSPLSLECTVEGTSNPNLYWYRQAAGRGLQLLFYSVGIGQISSEVPQNLSASRPQDRQFILSSKKLLLSDSGFYLCAWKGNSYEQYFGPGTRLTVT.

V is TRBV6-4 and J is TRBJ2-2, with a tentative D call TRBD1 (5 bases). Trimming removed 6 bases at V and 5 bases at J, with 13 bases between. This CDR3 region has 14 residues. Germline V CDR1 and CDR2: MRHNA, SNTAGT. This CDR3 reads CASRGDSVTGELFF. For the CDR3, the DNA is TGTGCCAGCAGAGGTGACAGTGTGACCGGGGAGCTGTTTTTT.

The chain couples TRBV6-6 to TRBJ2-7; 8 positions agree with TRBD1. The CDR3 covers 16 residues. The germline gives CDR1 MNHNY, CDR2 SVGAGI (reference sequence). Trimming cost V 2 bases and J 2 bases; bases outside gene matches: 8. For the CDR3, the DNA is TGTGCCAGCAGTTACCCCCGGGACAGGCGACCCTACGAGCAGTACTTC. Protein: CASSYPRDRRPYEQYF.

The V call is TRBV6-1, the J call TRBJ2-7; a possible D gene is TRBD2 (5 bases). Trimming removed 3 bases at V and 9 bases at J, with 6 bases between. Germline CDR1 and CDR2: MNHNS and SASEGT. The CDR3 is 10 residues long. The CDR3 is CASSDGVQYF. CDR3 nucleotides: TGTGCCAGCAGTGACGGGGTGCAGTACTTC.

The genes are TRBV6-1 and TRBJ1-2; D gene unclear. Between the trimmed V and J ends, which lost 4 bases and 8 bases, there was a span of 14 bases. The CDR3 is 13 amino acids. CDR1 and CDR2 (germline): MNHNS, SASEGT. The CDR3 protein is CASSAQTKGGYTF. The CDR3 DNA is TGTGCCAGCAGTGCCCAGACGAAGGGAGGCTACACCTTC.

This chain joins TRBV4-3 and TRBJ2-2; tentative D call: TRBD1 (6 bases). Trimming removed 3 bases at V and 5 bases at J, with 16 bases between. This CDR3 spans 16 amino acids. Germline V gene sequence: CDR1 LGHNA, CDR2 YSLEER. The CDR3 nucleotides read TGCGCCAGCAGCCAGGCCTCAGGGGCAGGGACCGGGGAGCTGTTTTTT. It is translated as CASSQASGAGTGELFF.

The chain employs TRBV30 and TRBJ2-5; weak D call: TRBD1 (5 bases). Germline values: CDR1 GTSNPN, CDR2 SVGIG (reference sequence). This CDR3 region has 13 residues. V lost 1 base, J lost 5 bases, and 11 bases lay in between. The chain's CDR3 is CAWSGRRAETQYF. In nucleotides, the CDR3 is TGTGCCTGGAGTGGCCGCAGGGCGGAGACCCAGTACTTC.

The chain is built from TRBV30 and TRBJ1-2; 10 bases fit TRBD1. The germline CDR1 and CDR2 sequences are GTSNPN and SVGIG (reference sequence). V lost 7 bases to trimming and J lost 9 bases; unmatched junction nucleotides: 11. The CDR3 runs to 13 residues. Here the CDR3 reads CAFSRDRGLSYTF. For the CDR3, the DNA is TGTGCCTTTAGCCGGGACAGGGGTTTGAGCTACACCTTC.

This clone has a single count. V gene TRBV11-3 combines with J gene TRBJ2-2; D remains unclear. CDR3 size: 11 residues. Germline-derived CDR1 and CDR2 are SGHNT and YENEEA. Trimming shortened V by 2 bases and J by 5 bases, and 0 bases separated the two germline ends. As DNA, the CDR3 is TGTGCCAGCAGCTTAACCGGGGAGCTGTTTTTT. As protein: CASSLTGELFF.

This clone appeared a single time. J is TRBJ2-1 and V is TRBV25-1; 9 bases line up with TRBD1. CDR3 length: 14 residues. V gave up 9 bases and J gave up 8 bases; unmatched junction bases: 11. Looked up from germline, CDR1 is MGHDK and CDR2 is SYGVNS. CDR3 sequence (DNA): TGTGCCAGTTCGGGGACAGGGATATTTGATGAGCAGTTCTTC. Amino acids: CASSGTGIFDEQFF.

The chain carries TRBV11-2 and TRBJ1-1; a possible D gene is TRBD1 (5 bases). The V and J ends lost 1 base and 0 bases respectively, with 12 bases between them. The CDR3 has 16 amino acids. Germline V gene data show CDR1 as SGHAT and CDR2 as FQNNGV. The CDR3: CASSLGPGRVNTEAFF. The CDR3 coding sequence is TGTGCCAGCAGCTTAGGGCCGGGACGTGTGAACACTGAAGCTTTCTTT.

The chain combines TRBV2 with TRBJ1-4, with 8 bases aligning to TRBD1. Looked up from germline, CDR1 is SNHLY and CDR2 is FYNNEI. The ends lost 8 bases at V and 0 bases at J; junction bases unmatched: 11. CDR3 length: 17 residues. The CDR3 DNA reads TGTGCCAGCGGACCGACAGGGGCCATTGCAACTAATGAAAAACTGTTTTTT. This encodes CASGPTGAIATNEKLFF.

The rearrangement uses TRBV30 and TRBJ1-1; 8 bases line up with TRBD1. CDR1 and CDR2 (germline): GTSNPN, SVGIG (reference sequence). This CDR3 spans 15 amino acids. Unmatched junction bases numbered 17, after V lost 3 bases and J lost 11 bases. The CDR3 bases are TGTGCCTGGAGCAGGGGGCTTTTTGGGGGCACTCGGGCTTTCTTT. It translates to CAWSRGLFGGTRAFF.